This entry features one T cell receptor (beta chain) sequence. Antigen unknown. Clones were read by immunoSEQ multiplex PCR, and TCRdb kept only the in-frame ones, dropping some. The sample consists of about 75,000 clones, about 87% of them appearing once. These data originate in a study of T cell responses to AZD1222 COVID-19 vaccine. Study-wide results and limits: AZD1222 recipients seropositive at baseline numbered only 6 or 7. Every sample of the repertoires postdated the peak T cell response.

The CDR3 sequence is 13 residues long. This sample comprised peripheral blood, obtained 28 days after the second dose of the MenACWY control vaccine. This TCR derives from an adult who received the MenACWY meningococcal vaccine as a control. The chain employs TRBV21-1 and TRBJ2-7; the table's D call, TRBD2, has no DNA check behind it. TRBV21-1 is annotated as a pseudogene. This CDR3 reads CASEDSISYEQYF. DNA of the CDR3: TGTGCCAGCGAGGATTCCATATCCTACGAGCAGTACTTC.